The clone carrying this T cell receptor beta chain appeared once. The source of the sample is a study of cytotoxic CD8 clonotypes in ibrutinib-treated CLL. There are 14 residues in the CDR3. The germline gives CDR1 SGHTA, CDR2 FQGNSA. The J segment lost 5 bases and the V segment lost 1 base, leaving 3 bases of the junction unmatched. The table came from immunoSEQ multiplex PCR; TCRdb's copy has only in-frame clones and leaves some out. The table includes over 120,000 clones, 79% detected once. This rearrangement joins TRBV7-2 to TRBJ2-5; 8 nucleotides agree with TRBD2. This receptor was taken from a human donor with chronic lymphocytic leukemia. The sample consisted of PBMCs, taken after 12 months of ibrutinib treatment. CDR3 nucleotides: TGTGCCAGCAGCTTAGTCGCGGGAGGTGAGACCCAGTACTTC. Translating gives CASSLVAGGETQYF.